The clone carrying this TCR beta chain appeared many times. As TCR cDNA was made by 5'RACE template switching, a universal primer site and UMIs were added. TCRdb re-analysed the 5' RACE reads in MiXCR, keeping a single row per CDR3 protein. The sample comprises roughly 63,000 distinct CDR3 sequences, around 7.4% of which are singletons, and less than 40% rests with the top ten. CDR1 is LNHNV and CDR2 is YYDKDF in the germline V gene (reference sequence). Trimming cost V 3 bases and J 10 bases, with 19 bases left between them. This CDR3 contains 15 residues. This sample is part of a study of T cells after yellow fever vaccination.

The material sequenced was CD8+ T cells sorted from PBMCs, taken 15 days after the yellow fever booster vaccination. The receptor was derived from a man in his thirties or forties who received the YFV17D yellow fever vaccine. The chain links TRBV15 to TRBJ2-1; D may be TRBD1 or TRBD2 (5 bases each). The CDR3 here is CATSSGVGAAREQFF. CDR3 DNA: TGTGCCACCAGCAGCGGTGTCGGGGCCGCGAGGGAGCAGTTCTTC.